These 5 T cell receptor beta chains were all obtained from the same sample, sequenced in a study of post-analysis software for immune sequencing data. Study-wide results and caveats: Included in a set of roughly 5 TRBV segments more frequent in patients than controls were TRBV5-6, TRBV5-1 and TRBV20-1.

No antigens are known for them. Libraries were made from TCR beta cDNA, and they carried unique molecular identifiers. Using its own MiXCR run on the PCR reads, TCRdb lists one record per CDR3 protein. The sample lists about 460,000 distinct CDR3 sequences, under 55% occurring once. Sequenced material: blood. These receptors were collected from a girl aged 10 to 17 with multiple sclerosis.

The J gene is TRBJ2-5, the V gene TRBV7-2, with D tentatively TRBD2 (6 bases). Deletions cut 1 base from V and 7 bases from J, with 16 bases between. This CDR3 is built from 15 residues. Germline assignment: CDR1 SGHTA and CDR2 FQGNSA. CDR3 sequence reads: CASSLGRDGVGTQYF. The CDR3 coding sequence is TGTGCCAGCAGCTTAGGGCGGGATGGCGTAGGGACCCAGTACTTC.

This chain connects TRBV12-3 or TRBV12-4 to TRBJ2-5; D not resolved. Trimming shortened V by 1 base and J by 1 base, and 7 bases separated the two germline ends. The CDR3 covers 14 residues. The CDR3 DNA follows: TGTGCCAGCAGTTTAGAGCCAGGCCAAGAGACCCAGTACTTC. Encoded protein: CASSLEPGQETQYF.

The chain employs TRBV29-1 and TRBJ2-5; 8 bases line up with TRBD2. V shed 8 bases, J shed 5 bases, and the junction held 10 bases outside the gene matches. This CDR3 comprises 13 residues. Germline loops: CDR1 SQVTM, CDR2 ANQGSEA. The DNA for the CDR3 is TGCAGCCAAAAGTCGGGGGGGCCCGAGACCCAGTACTTC. It encodes CSQKSGGPETQYF.

The rearrangement links TRBV7-2 to TRBJ2-3, with TRBD1 identical over 9 bases. In germline, CDR1 is SGHTA, CDR2 FQGNSA. The trim removed 5 bases at V and 6 bases at J, leaving 15 bases unmatched. The CDR3 has 17 residues. The CDR3 protein is CASSPLSGQGGADTQYF. The CDR3 coding sequence is TGTGCCAGCAGCCCCCTCTCGGGACAGGGTGGAGCGGATACGCAGTATTTT.

The chain recombines TRBV6-6 with TRBJ1-2; D ambiguous. There are 14 residues in the CDR3. Germline-derived CDR1 and CDR2 are MNHNY and SVGAGI (reference sequence). Trimming stripped 1 base from V and 4 bases from J, with 10 bases between. The CDR3 reads CASSYFPRTYGYTF. The CDR3, as DNA: TGTGCCAGCAGTTACTTCCCGCGTACCTATGGCTACACCTTC.